This T cell receptor beta chain appears in the sequencing data of a study of shared clonotypes between healthy human individuals. The germline V gene encodes CDR1 MDHEN and CDR2 SYDVKM. V was clipped by 3 bases and J by 7 bases, with 16 bases between them. The length of the CDR3 is 14 residues. Regarding the study as a whole: Naive subsets typically showed greater estimated richness than memory subsets.

Notes on this clone: Its specificity is not known.

Profiling relied on immunoSEQ multiplex PCR, and the TCRdb table lists in-frame clones only, not all of them. The sample carries 550,000 to 850,000 clones, 72% recorded once. The sequence derives from a woman under 40 in good health. What was sequenced was memory CD4+ T cells sorted from blood. Subset: CD45RA-negative fraction. The chain links TRBV28 to TRBJ2-7, with a tentative D call TRBD1 (5 bases). In DNA form, the CDR3 reads TGTGCCAGCAGTTTTGGGGCTGTAGTGTGGGAGCAGTACTTC. Residues: CASSFGAVVWEQYF.